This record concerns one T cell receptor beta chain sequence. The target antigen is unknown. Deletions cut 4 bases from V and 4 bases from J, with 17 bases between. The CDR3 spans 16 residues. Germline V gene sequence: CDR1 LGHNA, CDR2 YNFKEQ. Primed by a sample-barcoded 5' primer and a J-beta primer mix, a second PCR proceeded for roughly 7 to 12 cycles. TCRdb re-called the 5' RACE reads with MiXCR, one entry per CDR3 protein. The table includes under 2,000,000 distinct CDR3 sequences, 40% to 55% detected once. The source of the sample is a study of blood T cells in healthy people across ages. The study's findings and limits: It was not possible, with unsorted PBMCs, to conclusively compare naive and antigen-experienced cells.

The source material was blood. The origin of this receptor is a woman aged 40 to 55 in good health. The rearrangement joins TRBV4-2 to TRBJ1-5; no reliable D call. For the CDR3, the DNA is TGTGCCAGCAGCCGCGATTACAACTCCCTAAATCAGCCCCAGCATTTT. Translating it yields CASSRDYNSLNQPQHF.